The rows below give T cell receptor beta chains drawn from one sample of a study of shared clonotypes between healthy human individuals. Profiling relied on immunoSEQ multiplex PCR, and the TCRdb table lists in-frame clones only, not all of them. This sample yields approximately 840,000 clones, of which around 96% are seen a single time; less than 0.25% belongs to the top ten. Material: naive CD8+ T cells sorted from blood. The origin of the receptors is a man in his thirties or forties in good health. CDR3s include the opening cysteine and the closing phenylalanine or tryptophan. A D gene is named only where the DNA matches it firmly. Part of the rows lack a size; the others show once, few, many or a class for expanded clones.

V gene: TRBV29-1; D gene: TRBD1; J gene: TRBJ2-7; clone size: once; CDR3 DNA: TGCAGCGTCGCGGGGACAGGGGTAAACTACGAGCAGTACTTC; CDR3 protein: CSVAGTGVNYEQYF
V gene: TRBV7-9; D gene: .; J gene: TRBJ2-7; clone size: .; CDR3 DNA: TGTGCCAGCAGCTTAGAAAGGGGGCAGTACTTC; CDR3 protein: CASSLERGQYF
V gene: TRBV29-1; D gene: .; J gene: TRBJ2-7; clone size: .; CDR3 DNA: TGCAGCGTTGAGGTCGGGACACAGTCCTACGAGCAGTACTTC; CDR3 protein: CSVEVGTQSYEQYF
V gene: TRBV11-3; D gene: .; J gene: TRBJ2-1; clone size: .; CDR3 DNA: TGTGCCAGCAGCCACCGGGACACCTACAATGAGCAGTTCTTC; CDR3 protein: CASSHRDTYNEQFF
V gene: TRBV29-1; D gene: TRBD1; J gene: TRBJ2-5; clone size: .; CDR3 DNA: TGCAGCGTTGAAGTACAGGGGGAGACCCAGTACTTC; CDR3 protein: CSVEVQGETQYF
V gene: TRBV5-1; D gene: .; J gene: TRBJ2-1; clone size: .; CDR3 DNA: TGCGCCAGCAGCTTGGCCTTGGGGGAGAGGGGATTCAATGAGCAGTTCTTC; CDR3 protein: CASSLALGERGFNEQFF
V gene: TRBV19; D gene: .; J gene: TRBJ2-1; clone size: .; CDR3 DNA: TGTGCCAGTAGTATCGGGCGTCCCCTATCTTGGGACAATGAGCAGTTCTTC; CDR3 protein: CASSIGRPLSWDNEQFF
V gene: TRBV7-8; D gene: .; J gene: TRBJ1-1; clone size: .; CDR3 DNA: TGTGCCAGCGTTGGGCCTATGGGGAACACTGAAGCTTTCTTT; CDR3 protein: CASVGPMGNTEAFF
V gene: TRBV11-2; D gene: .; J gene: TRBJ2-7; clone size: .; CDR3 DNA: TGTGCCAGCAGCTTAGTACCTCTAGGCTCCTACGAGCAGTACTTC; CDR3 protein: CASSLVPLGSYEQYF
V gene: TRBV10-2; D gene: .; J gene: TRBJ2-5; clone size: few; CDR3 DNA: TGCGCCAGCAGTGAGGACTCGAACCAAGAGACCCAGTACTTC; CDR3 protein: CASSEDSNQETQYF
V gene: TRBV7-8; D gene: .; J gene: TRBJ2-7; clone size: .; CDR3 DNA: TGTGCCAGCAGCGGGCCGCCAAGAAGGGGGTTTGGCGAGCAGTACTTC; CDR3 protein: CASSGPPRRGFGEQYF
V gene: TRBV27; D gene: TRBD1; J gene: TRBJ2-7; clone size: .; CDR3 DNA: TGTGCCAGCAGTGGGCAGGACAGGGTATCCGAGCAGTACTTC; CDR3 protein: CASSGQDRVSEQYF
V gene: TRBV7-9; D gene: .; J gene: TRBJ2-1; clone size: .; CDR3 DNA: TGTGCCAGCAACAAACAGGAAGACAATGAGCAGTTCTTC; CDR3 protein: CASNKQEDNEQFF
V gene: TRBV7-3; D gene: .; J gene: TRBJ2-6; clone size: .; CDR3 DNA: TGTGCCAGCAGAACCGACGGGTCTGGGGCCAACGTCCTGACTTTC; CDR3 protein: CASRTDGSGANVLTF
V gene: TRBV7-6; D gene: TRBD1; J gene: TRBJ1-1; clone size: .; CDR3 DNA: TGTGCCAGCAGCTCGGCAGGGGGCACTGAAGCTTTCTTT; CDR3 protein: CASSSAGGTEAFF
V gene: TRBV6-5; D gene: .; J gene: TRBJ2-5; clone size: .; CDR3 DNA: TGTGCCAGCAGTTACCTGGGGGCGGGAGAGACCCAGTACTTC; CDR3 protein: CASSYLGAGETQYF
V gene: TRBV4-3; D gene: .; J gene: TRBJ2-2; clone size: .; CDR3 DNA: TGCGCCAGCAGCCAAGATGGTCAAGTCAACGCCGGGGAGCTGTTTTTT; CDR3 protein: CASSQDGQVNAGELFF
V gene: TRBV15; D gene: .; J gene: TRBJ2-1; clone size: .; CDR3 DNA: TGTGCCACCAGCAGCTGGGAGAACAATGAGCAGTTCTTC; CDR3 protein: CATSSWENNEQFF